The T cell receptor beta chain under discussion was sequenced for a study of blood T cell repertoires in COVID-19. Some clones are missing from TCRdb's copy, which holds only in-frame ones; the method was immunoSEQ multiplex PCR. The table lists about 280,000 clones, around four fifths of them singletons. Germline lookup yields CDR1 SGHNT and CDR2 YYREEE (reference sequence). The CDR3 totals 15 residues. J lost 5 bases, V lost 6 bases, and 11 bases had no gene match. The specimen was peripheral blood. This chain links TRBV5-4 with TRBJ2-7; 10 bases are a match to TRBD1. The receptor comes from a woman aged 45-65 years who had recovered from COVID-19. CDR3 sequence (DNA): TGTGCCAGCACCATCGGAGACAGGGGGCTCCACGAGCAGTACTTC. Protein: CASTIGDRGLHEQYF.